This T cell receptor (beta chain) was captured in a study of CD8+ T cells in alopecia areata. cDNA prepared by RNA extraction and subsequent reverse transcription served as the template for sequencing. Method: immunoSEQ multiplex PCR; TCRdb's copy keeps in-frame clones and lacks some. This sample has 95,000 to 110,000 clones, with around three fifths found just once. From germline, CDR1 is SGHTA and CDR2 FQGNSA. The CDR3 is made up of 15 amino acids. V was trimmed by 4 bases and J by 9 bases, leaving 16 bases between them. The chain is built from TRBV7-2 and TRBJ1-6; D is uncertain. The receptor was derived from a human donor in good health. Sequenced material: CD4+ T cells sorted from blood. The CDR3 loop reads CASSSSSGTGSPLHF. CDR3 DNA sequence: TGTGCCAGCAGCTCCAGCAGCGGAACGGGTTCACCCCTCCACTTT.